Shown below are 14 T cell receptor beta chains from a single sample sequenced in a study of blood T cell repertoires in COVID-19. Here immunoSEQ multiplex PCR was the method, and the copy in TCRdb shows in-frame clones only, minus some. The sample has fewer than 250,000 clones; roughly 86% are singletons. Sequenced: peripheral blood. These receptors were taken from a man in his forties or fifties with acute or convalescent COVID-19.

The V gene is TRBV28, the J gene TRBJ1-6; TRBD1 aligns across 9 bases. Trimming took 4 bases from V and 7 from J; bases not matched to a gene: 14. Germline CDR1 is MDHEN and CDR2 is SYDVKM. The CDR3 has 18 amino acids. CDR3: CASSSPAPGTGRNSPLHF. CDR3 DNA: TGTGCCAGCAGTTCCCCGGCCCCCGGGACAGGGAGGAATTCACCCCTCCACTTT.

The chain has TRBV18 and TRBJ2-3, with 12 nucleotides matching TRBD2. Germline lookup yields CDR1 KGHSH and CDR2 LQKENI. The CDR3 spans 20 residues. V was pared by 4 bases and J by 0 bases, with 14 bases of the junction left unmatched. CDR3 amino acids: CASSRKLAGGGRLSTDTQYF. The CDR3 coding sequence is TGTGCCAGCTCACGAAAACTAGCGGGGGGCGGACGCCTTAGCACAGATACGCAGTATTTT. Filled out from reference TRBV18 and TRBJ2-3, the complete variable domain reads NAGVMQNPRHLVRRRGQEARLRCSPMKGHSHVYWYRQLPEEGLKFMVYLQKENIIDESGMPKERFSAEFPKEGPSILRIQQVVRGDSAAYFCASSRKLAGGGRLSTDTQYFGPGTRLTVL.

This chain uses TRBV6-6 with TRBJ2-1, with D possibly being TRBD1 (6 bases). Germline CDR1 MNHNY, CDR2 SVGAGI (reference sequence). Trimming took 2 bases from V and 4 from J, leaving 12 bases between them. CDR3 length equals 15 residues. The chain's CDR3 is CASSYTRGVYNEQFF. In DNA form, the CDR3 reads TGTGCCAGCAGTTACACCAGGGGTGTATACAATGAGCAGTTCTTC.

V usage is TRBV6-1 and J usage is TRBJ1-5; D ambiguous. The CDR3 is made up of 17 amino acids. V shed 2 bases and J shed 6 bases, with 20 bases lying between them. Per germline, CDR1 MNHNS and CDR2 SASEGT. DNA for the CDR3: TGTGCCAGCAGTGAAAAATACGGTGCAGCGAGGAGTCAGCCCCAGCATTTT. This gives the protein CASSEKYGAARSQPQHF.

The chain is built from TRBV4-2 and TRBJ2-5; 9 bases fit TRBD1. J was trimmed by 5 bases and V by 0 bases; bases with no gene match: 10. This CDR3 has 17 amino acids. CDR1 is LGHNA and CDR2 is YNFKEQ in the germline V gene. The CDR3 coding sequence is TGTGCCAGCAGCCAAGAGCCGGGACAGGGTACCCGGGAGACCCAGTACTTC. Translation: CASSQEPGQGTRETQYF.

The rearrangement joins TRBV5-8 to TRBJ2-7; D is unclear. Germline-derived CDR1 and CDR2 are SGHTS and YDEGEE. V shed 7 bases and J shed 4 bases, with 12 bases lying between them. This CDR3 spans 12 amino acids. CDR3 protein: CASLPRSYEQYF. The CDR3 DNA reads TGTGCCAGCCTCCCGAGATCTTACGAGCAGTACTTC.

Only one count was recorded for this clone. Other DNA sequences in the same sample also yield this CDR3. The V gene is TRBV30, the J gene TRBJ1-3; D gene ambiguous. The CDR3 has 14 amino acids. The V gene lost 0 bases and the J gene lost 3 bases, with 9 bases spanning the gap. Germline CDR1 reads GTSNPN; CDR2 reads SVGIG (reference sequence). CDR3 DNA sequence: TGTGCCTGGAGTGTACCCGGGTTTGGAAACACCATATATTTT. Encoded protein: CAWSVPGFGNTIYF.

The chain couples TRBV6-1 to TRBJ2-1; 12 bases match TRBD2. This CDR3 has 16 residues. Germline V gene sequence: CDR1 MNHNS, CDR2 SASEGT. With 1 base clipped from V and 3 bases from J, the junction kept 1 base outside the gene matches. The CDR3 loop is CASSEGLAGDYNEQFF. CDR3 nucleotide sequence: TGTGCCAGCAGTGAAGGACTAGCGGGGGACTACAATGAGCAGTTCTTC.

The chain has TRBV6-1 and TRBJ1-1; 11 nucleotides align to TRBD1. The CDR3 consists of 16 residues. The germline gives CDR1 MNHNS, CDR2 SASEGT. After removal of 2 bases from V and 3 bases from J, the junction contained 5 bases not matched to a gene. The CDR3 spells CASSEPGDRGYTEAFF. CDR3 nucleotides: TGTGCCAGCAGTGAACCTGGGGACAGGGGGTACACTGAAGCTTTCTTT.

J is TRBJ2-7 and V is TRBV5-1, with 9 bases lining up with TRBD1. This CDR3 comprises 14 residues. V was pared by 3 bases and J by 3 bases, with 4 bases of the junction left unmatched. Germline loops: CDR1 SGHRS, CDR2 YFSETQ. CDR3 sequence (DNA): TGCGCCAGCAGCTCCCGGGACAGGGACTACGAGCAGTACTTC. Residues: CASSSRDRDYEQYF.

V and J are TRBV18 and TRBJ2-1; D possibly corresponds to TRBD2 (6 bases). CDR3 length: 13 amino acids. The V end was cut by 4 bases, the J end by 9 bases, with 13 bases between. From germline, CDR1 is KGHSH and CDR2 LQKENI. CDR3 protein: CASSLREFSEQFF. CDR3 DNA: TGTGCCAGCTCACTGCGGGAATTTAGTGAGCAGTTCTTC. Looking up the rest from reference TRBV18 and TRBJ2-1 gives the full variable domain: NAGVMQNPRHLVRRRGQEARLRCSPMKGHSHVYWYRQLPEEGLKFMVYLQKENIIDESGMPKERFSAEFPKEGPSILRIQQVVRGDSAAYFCASSLREFSEQFFGPGTRLTVL.

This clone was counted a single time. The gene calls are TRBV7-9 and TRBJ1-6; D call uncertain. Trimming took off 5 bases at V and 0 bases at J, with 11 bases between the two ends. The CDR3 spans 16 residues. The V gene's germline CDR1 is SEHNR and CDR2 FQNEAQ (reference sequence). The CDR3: CASSPIGSSYNSPLHF. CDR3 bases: TGTGCCAGCAGCCCCATTGGGAGCTCCTATAATTCACCCCTCCACTTT. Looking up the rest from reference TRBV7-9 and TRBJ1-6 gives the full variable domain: DTGVSQNPRHKITKRGQNVTFRCDPISEHNRLYWYRQTLGQGPEFLTYFQNEAQLEKSRLLSDRFSAERPKGSFSTLEIQRTEQGDSAMYLCASSPIGSSYNSPLHFGNGTRLTVT.

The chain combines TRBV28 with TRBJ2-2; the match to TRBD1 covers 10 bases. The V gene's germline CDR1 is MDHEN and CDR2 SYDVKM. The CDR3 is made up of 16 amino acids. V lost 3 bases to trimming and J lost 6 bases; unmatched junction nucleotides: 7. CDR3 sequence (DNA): TGTGCCAGCAGTTTTTACGGACAGGGGGTCTCCGGGGAGCTGTTTTTT. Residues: CASSFYGQGVSGELFF.

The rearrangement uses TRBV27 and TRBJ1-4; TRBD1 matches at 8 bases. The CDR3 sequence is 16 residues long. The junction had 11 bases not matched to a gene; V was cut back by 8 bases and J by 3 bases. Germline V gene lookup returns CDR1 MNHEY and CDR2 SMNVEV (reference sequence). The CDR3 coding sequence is TGTGCCAGCGGCCGGGACAGGCAGCCATCTAATGAAAAACTGTTTTTT. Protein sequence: CASGRDRQPSNEKLFF.